This TCR beta chain is from a study of OX40 agonist ivuxolimab in advanced cancers. The CDR3 has 14 residues. Germline V CDR1 and CDR2: MDHEN, SYDVKM. V dropped 7 bases and J dropped 5; count of bases not matched to a gene: 10. Profiled with immunoSEQ multiplex PCR; TCRdb holds only in-frame clones, not every one. The sample lists tens of thousands of clones; approximately 81% were seen once. This clonotype originated in an adult with an advanced solid tumor such as melanoma, head and neck, liver or kidney cancer. Source: CD4+ or CD8+ T cells sorted from blood, taken in a trial of the OX40 agonist ivuxolimab. V is TRBV28 and J is TRBJ2-7; 8 bases fit TRBD2. CDR3 amino acids: CASISGGAGNEQYF. The CDR3 DNA is TGTGCCAGCATCTCCGGGGGGGCTGGGAACGAGCAGTACTTC.